Here is one TCR beta chain with its context. The sample holds other DNA sequences that translate to the same CDR3. This sample stems from a study of shared clonotypes between healthy human individuals. The authors ran the assay at deep level. Profiling relied on immunoSEQ multiplex PCR, and the TCRdb table lists in-frame clones only, not all of them. Here the sample spans about 2 million clones, roughly 94% being singletons. This CDR3 region has 12 residues. Looked up from germline, CDR1 is SQVTM and CDR2 is ANQGSEA. Trimming took 6 bases from V and 0 from J, leaving 9 bases between them. Material: naive CD4+ T cells sorted from blood. Subset described: CD45RA+ positively selected. The chain joins TRBV29-1 to TRBJ2-7; D possibly matches TRBD1 or TRBD2 (6 bases each). This TCR was recovered from a man aged 18 to 29 in good health. CDR3 sequence: CSVEGDSYEQYF. For the CDR3, the DNA is TGCAGCGTGGAGGGGGACTCCTACGAGCAGTACTTC.